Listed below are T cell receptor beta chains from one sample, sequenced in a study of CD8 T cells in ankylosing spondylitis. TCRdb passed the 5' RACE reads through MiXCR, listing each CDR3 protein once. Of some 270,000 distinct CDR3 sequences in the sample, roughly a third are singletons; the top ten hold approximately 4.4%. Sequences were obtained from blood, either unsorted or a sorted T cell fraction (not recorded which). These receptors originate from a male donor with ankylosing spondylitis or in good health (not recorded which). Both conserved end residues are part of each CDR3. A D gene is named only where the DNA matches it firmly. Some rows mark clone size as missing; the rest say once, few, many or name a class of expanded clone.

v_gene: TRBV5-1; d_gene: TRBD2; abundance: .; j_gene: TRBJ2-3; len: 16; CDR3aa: CASSLLAGAATDTQYF; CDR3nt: TGCGCCAGCAGCTTGTTAGCGGGGGCCGCCACAGATACGCAGTATTTT
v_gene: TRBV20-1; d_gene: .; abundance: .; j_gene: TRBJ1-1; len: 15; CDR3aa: CSARDSGAVNTEAFF; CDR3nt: TGCAGTGCTAGAGATTCGGGGGCTGTGAACACTGAAGCTTTCTTT
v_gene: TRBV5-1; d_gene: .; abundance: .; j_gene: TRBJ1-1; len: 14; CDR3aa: CASGYGHPRAEAFF; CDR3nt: TGCGCCAGCGGCTACGGACACCCGAGGGCTGAAGCTTTCTTT
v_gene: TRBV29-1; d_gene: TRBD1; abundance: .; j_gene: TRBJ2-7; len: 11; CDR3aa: CSVGTGAGQYF; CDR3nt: TGCAGCGTAGGGACAGGAGCTGGGCAGTACTTC
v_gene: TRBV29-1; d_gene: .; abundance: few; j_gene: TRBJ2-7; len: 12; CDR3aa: CSVGGQGYEQYF; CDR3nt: TGCAGCGTTGGCGGGCAGGGGTACGAGCAGTACTTC
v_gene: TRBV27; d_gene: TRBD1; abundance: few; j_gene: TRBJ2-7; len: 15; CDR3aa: CASSKPGQGAAEQYF; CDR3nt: TGTGCCAGCAGTAAACCGGGACAGGGGGCTGCCGAGCAGTACTTC
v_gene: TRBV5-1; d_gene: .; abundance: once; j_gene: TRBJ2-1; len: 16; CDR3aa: CASSQPDRDSYNEQFF; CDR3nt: TGCGCCAGCAGCCAACCGGACCGCGACTCCTACAATGAGCAGTTCTTC
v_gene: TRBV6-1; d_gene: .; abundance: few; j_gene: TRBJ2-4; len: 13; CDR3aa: CASGGTAKNIQYF; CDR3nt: TGTGCCAGCGGGGGCACAGCCAAAAACATTCAGTACTTC
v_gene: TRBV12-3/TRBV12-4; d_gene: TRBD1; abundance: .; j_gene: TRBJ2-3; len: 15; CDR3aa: CASSRGGAGPDTQYF; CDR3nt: TGTGCCAGCAGTCGAGGGGGCGCGGGTCCAGATACGCAGTATTTT
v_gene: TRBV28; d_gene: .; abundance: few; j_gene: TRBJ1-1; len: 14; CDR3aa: CASKPGGASTEAFF; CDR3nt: TGTGCCAGCAAGCCGGGCGGAGCTAGCACTGAAGCTTTCTTT
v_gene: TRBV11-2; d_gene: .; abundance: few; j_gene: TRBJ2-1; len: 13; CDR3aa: CASSLENRGEQFF; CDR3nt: TGTGCCAGCAGCTTAGAGAACAGAGGCGAGCAGTTCTTC
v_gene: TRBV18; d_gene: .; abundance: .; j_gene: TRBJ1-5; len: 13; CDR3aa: CASSPGVGQPQHF; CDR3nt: TGTGCCAGCTCACCAGGGGTAGGTCAGCCCCAGCATTTT
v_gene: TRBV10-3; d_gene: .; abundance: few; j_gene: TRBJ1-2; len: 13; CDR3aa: CAISEEGRAGYTF; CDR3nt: TGTGCCATCAGTGAGGAGGGGAGGGCTGGCTACACCTTC
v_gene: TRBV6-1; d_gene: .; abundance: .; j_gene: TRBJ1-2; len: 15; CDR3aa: CASSAPQGINYGYTF; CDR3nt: TGTGCCAGCAGTGCTCCCCAGGGCATTAACTATGGCTACACCTTC
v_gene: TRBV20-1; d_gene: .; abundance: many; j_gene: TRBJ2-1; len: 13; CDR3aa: CSAPGQGHNEQFF; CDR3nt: TGCAGTGCCCCCGGCCAAGGCCACAATGAGCAGTTCTTC
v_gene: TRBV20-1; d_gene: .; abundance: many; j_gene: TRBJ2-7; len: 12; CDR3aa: CSASWAFHEQYF; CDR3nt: TGCAGTGCTAGTTGGGCTTTCCACGAGCAGTACTTC
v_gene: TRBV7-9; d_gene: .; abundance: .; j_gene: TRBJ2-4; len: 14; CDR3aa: CASSLVAEANIQYF; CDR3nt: TGTGCCAGCAGCTTAGTCGCAGAGGCAAACATTCAGTACTTC
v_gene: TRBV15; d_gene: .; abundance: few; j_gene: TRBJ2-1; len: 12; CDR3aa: CATSKGWNEQFF; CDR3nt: TGTGCCACCAGTAAAGGATGGAATGAGCAGTTCTTC
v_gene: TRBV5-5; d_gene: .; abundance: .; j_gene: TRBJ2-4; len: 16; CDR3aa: CASSLAQASGENIQYF; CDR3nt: TGTGCCAGCAGCTTGGCCCAGGCTTCCGGGGAAAACATTCAGTACTTC
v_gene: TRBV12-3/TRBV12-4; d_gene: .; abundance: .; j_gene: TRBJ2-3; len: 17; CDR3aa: CASSSPGTPTSTDTQYF; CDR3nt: TGTGCCAGCAGTTCCCCCGGTACCCCGACCTCCACAGATACGCAGTATTTT
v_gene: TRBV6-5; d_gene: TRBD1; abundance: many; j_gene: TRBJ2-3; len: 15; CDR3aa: CASSYGQGVADTQYF; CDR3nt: TGTGCCAGCAGTTACGGGCAGGGGGTGGCAGATACGCAGTATTTT
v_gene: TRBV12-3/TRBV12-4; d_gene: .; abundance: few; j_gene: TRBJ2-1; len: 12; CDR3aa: CASSPPTWRAFF; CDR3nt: TGTGCCAGCAGTCCCCCTACATGGAGGGCGTTCTTC
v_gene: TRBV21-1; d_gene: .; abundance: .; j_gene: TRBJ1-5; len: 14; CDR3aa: CASPSTRGDQPQHF; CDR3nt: TGTGCCAGCCCTTCCACTAGGGGCGATCAGCCCCAGCATTTT
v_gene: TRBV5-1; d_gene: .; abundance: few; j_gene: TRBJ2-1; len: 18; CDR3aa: CASSPGAYAGAIYNEQFF; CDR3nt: TGCGCCAGCAGCCCAGGTGCATATGCGGGGGCTATCTACAATGAGCAGTTCTTC
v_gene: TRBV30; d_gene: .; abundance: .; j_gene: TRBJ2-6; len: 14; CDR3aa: CAWTGNTGANVLTF; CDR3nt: TGTGCCTGGACCGGAAACACTGGGGCCAACGTCCTGACTTTC
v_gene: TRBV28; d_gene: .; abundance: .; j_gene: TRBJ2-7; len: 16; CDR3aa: CASSLYPGTWGYEQYF; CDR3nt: TGTGCCAGCAGTTTATACCCGGGGACGTGGGGGTACGAGCAGTACTTC
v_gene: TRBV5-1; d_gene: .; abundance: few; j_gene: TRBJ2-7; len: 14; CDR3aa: CASSLDNRGHEQYF; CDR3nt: TGCGCCAGCAGCTTGGACAACAGAGGCCACGAGCAGTACTTC
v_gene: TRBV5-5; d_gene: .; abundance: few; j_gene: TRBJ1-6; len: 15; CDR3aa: CASSFRDPWDSPLHF; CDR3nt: TGTGCCAGCAGCTTCCGGGACCCGTGGGATTCACCCCTCCACTTT
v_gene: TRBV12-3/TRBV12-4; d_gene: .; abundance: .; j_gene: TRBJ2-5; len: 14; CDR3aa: CASSFAVPQETQYF; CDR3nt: TGTGCCAGCAGTTTCGCGGTGCCACAAGAGACCCAGTACTTC